A selection of T cell receptor beta chains follows, all from one sample in a study of CD8 T cells in ankylosing spondylitis. Using its own MiXCR run on the 5' RACE reads, TCRdb lists one record per CDR3 protein. The table records approximately 520,000 distinct CDR3 sequences, approximately 5.3% of them present only once. Sequencing was carried out using blood, either unsorted or a sorted T cell fraction (not recorded which). The receptor source for this set is a male donor with ankylosing spondylitis. Each CDR3 is given with its conserved first and last residue. Each record gives: CDR3 length, clone size, V gene, J gene, D gene, CDR3 DNA, CDR3 protein. The D gene is left open where the match is weak. The size of a clone is reported for some rows only, either as once, few or many, or as a class for expanded clones.

14	-	TRBV7-9	TRBJ2-7	-	TGTGCCAGCCGCATTACCGGGGCGGCCTACGAGCAGTACTTC	CASRITGAAYEQYF
13	-	TRBV11-2	TRBJ2-1	TRBD2	TGTGCCAGCAGCTTGGGACTAGCGGGAAATCAGTTCTTC	CASSLGLAGNQFF
12	many	TRBV3-1	TRBJ2-1	-	TGTGCCAGCAGCCAAGATCGGGATGAGCAGTTCTTC	CASSQDRDEQFF
15	many	TRBV5-5	TRBJ2-7	TRBD2	TGTGCCAGCAGCCCCTCACTAGCGGCCACCTACGAGCAGTACTTC	CASSPSLAATYEQYF
12	many	TRBV5-8	TRBJ2-7	-	TGTGCCAGCAGCTTTCGGGACCCTGAGCCGTACTTC	CASSFRDPEPYF
14	many	TRBV7-9	TRBJ1-1	TRBD1	TGTGCCAGCAGCTCCGGGACAGAAACTTTTGAAGCTTTCTTT	CASSSGTETFEAFF
16	-	TRBV7-6	TRBJ2-2	TRBD2	TGTGCCAGCAGCCTAGCTACCCGGGGGGACACCGGGGAGCTGTTTTTT	CASSLATRGDTGELFF
13	many	TRBV10-3	TRBJ2-7	-	TGTGCCATCGGTGGGGTCCCCGGACTCGAGCAGTACTTC	CAIGGVPGLEQYF
15	-	TRBV7-3	TRBJ1-1	-	TGTGCCAGATCATTGGGGGGGGGAGAAAACACTGAAGCTTTCTTT	CARSLGGGENTEAFF
13	many	TRBV29-1	TRBJ2-5	-	TGCAGCGTTAATTATGGGGGCCGGTATTCCCAGTACTTC	CSVNYGGRYSQYF
15	many	TRBV7-2	TRBJ2-1	TRBD1	TGTGCCAGCAGCTTAAAACCAGGGGGCCGCAATGAGCAGTTCTTC	CASSLKPGGRNEQFF
12	many	TRBV20-1	TRBJ2-7	TRBD1	TGCAGTGCGGTGGCAGGGGGCTACGAGCAGTACTTC	CSAVAGGYEQYF
15	few	TRBV6-5	TRBJ2-3	TRBD2	TGTGCCAGCAGTTACGAGCGGGGGGGCGCAGATACGCAGTATTTT	CASSYERGGADTQYF
13	many	TRBV12-3/TRBV12-4	TRBJ1-1	-	TGTGCCAGCAGTTACAGGGCAGATCTTGAAGCTTTCTTT	CASSYRADLEAFF
14	-	TRBV7-8	TRBJ2-7	-	TGTGCCAGCAGCCCATTAAGTGCCACGCACGAGCAGTACTTC	CASSPLSATHEQYF
15	many	TRBV9	TRBJ2-2	-	TGTGCCAGCAGCGTGAGAGACACTTACACCGGGGAGCTGTTTTTT	CASSVRDTYTGELFF
11	many	TRBV28	TRBJ1-1	-	TGTGCCAGCACGGCTTACACTGAAGCTTTCTTT	CASTAYTEAFF
17	-	TRBV20-1	TRBJ2-5	-	TGCTGTGCTAGAGACCCGGGGGCTAGCGGACTGCAAGAGACCCAGTACTTC	CCARDPGASGLQETQYF
17	-	TRBV5-6	TRBJ2-7	TRBD1	TGTGCCAGCACCCTGAGGAAGGGGGCGCTTCCCTCCTACGAGCAGTACTTC	CASTLRKGALPSYEQYF
14	many	TRBV5-1	TRBJ2-2	TRBD1	TGCGCCAGCAAGACAGGGGCGACCACCGGGGAGCTGTTTTTT	CASKTGATTGELFF
14	many	TRBV28	TRBJ2-1	-	TGTGCCAGCAGTCCTCTGGCCGTTTACAATGAGCAGTTCTTC	CASSPLAVYNEQFF
16	once	TRBV7-2	TRBJ2-5	TRBD1	TGTGCCAGCAGCTTAGCTTTCGCAGGGGGCCAAGAGACCCAGTACTTC	CASSLAFAGGQETQYF
17	many	TRBV15	TRBJ2-1	TRBD2	TGTGCCACCAGCAGAGATCCCGCGACTAGCGGGATATATGAGCAGTTCTTC	CATSRDPATSGIYEQFF
15	-	TRBV28	TRBJ2-2	-	TGTGCCAGCAGTTCGGCCGGACGCGCCAACGGGGAGCTGTTTTTT	CASSSAGRANGELFF
13	many	TRBV6-6	TRBJ1-1	-	TGTGCCAGCAGTTACGACGGTGCTGTTGAAGCTTTCTTT	CASSYDGAVEAFF
15	many	TRBV28	TRBJ2-7	TRBD1	TGTGCCAGCAGCCCGACAGGGGACTTTTATTACGAGCAGTACTTC	CASSPTGDFYYEQYF
12	many	TRBV20-1	TRBJ2-7	-	TGCAGTGCTAGTAGCAGGGCAGGAGAGCAGTACTTC	CSASSRAGEQYF
14	many	TRBV5-1	TRBJ2-3	-	TGCGCCAGCAGCTCCTCCCTCAGTGAGATTACGCAGTATTTT	CASSSSLSEITQYF
17	-	TRBV3-1	TRBJ2-1	-	TGTGCCAGCAGCCAAGGAGACGGACTACTCACCTACAATGAGCAGTTCTTC	CASSQGDGLLTYNEQFF
14	many	TRBV15	TRBJ1-1	-	TGTGCCACCAGCAGACGGGAAGGGGGATTTACAGCTTTCTTT	CATSRREGGFTAFF
16	many	TRBV9	TRBJ2-3	TRBD2	TGTGCCAGCAGCCTTACACCGACTAGCGGGGCAGATACGCAGTATTTT	CASSLTPTSGADTQYF
18	many	TRBV15	TRBJ2-2	TRBD1	TGTGCCACCAGCAGAAGAGGGGGGGGACAGGGGAGAACCGGGGAGCTGTTTTTT	CATSRRGGGQGRTGELFF
16	many	TRBV7-2	TRBJ2-7	TRBD2	TGTGCCAGCAGCGCCAGACTAGCGGGAGTGATCGACGAGCAGTACTTC	CASSARLAGVIDEQYF
16	few	TRBV18	TRBJ2-3	TRBD2	TGTGCCAGCTCACCCAAAGCCCAGCGGGAAGCAGATACGCAGTATTTT	CASSPKAQREADTQYF
16	-	TRBV6-1	TRBJ2-2	-	TGTGCCAGCAGTACAATTTTGGGGTGGTTCACCGGGGAGCTGTTTTTT	CASSTILGWFTGELFF
12	many	TRBV6-2/TRBV6-3	TRBJ1-2	TRBD1	TGTGCCAGCAGCAGGGGGTACTATGGCTACACCTTC	CASSRGYYGYTF
12	many	TRBV20-1	TRBJ2-1	-	TGCAGTGCTATTAAACTAGCCAATGAGCAGTTCTTC	CSAIKLANEQFF
11	many	TRBV29-1	TRBJ2-1	-	TGCAGCGCCAAGGCCCCGGGGGAGCAGTTCTTC	CSAKAPGEQFF
13	-	TRBV7-8	TRBJ2-5	-	TGTGCCATCAGCCCCGGACCAAGAGAGACCCAGTACTTC	CAISPGPRETQYF
16	many	TRBV7-2	TRBJ1-1	-	TGTGCCAGCAGCTTAGCGTATTTGGGGATGAACACTGAAGCTTTCTTT	CASSLAYLGMNTEAFF
16	many	TRBV12-3/TRBV12-4	TRBJ1-1	-	TGTGCCAGCAGCTCGACCCGGGGAGGGAGGAGCACTGAAGCTTTCTTT	CASSSTRGGRSTEAFF
14	many	TRBV7-9	TRBJ1-4	TRBD1	TGTGCCAGCAGCCCCTCAGGGGGGGATGAAAAACTGTTTTTT	CASSPSGGDEKLFF
15	many	TRBV20-1	TRBJ1-1	TRBD1	TGCAGTGCTAGCCCCGGGACAGGGGTGAACACTGAAGCTTTCTTT	CSASPGTGVNTEAFF
16	many	TRBV20-1	TRBJ2-5	TRBD1	TGCAGTGCTAGTTCGGTTGGGACAGGGCGGAAAGAGACCCAGTACTTC	CSASSVGTGRKETQYF
12	many	TRBV18	TRBJ2-7	-	TGTGCCAGCTCGACCCGGATTTCCGAGCAGTACTTC	CASSTRISEQYF
15	-	TRBV28	TRBJ2-2	TRBD2	TGTGCCAGCAGTGGGGGACTAGAGGTCCCCGGGGAGCTGTTTTTT	CASSGGLEVPGELFF
15	many	TRBV18	TRBJ1-5	-	TGTGCCAGCTCCCTCCGGGCAGCGAGAGAACAGCCCCAGCATTTT	CASSLRAAREQPQHF
14	-	TRBV15	TRBJ1-2	-	TGTGCCACCAGCAGAGTGGAGACAGCCTATGGCTACACCTTC	CATSRVETAYGYTF
14	many	TRBV12-3/TRBV12-4	TRBJ2-1	-	TGTGCCAGCAGCCGAGGGGGGAGCGTGAATGAGCAGTTCTTC	CASSRGGSVNEQFF